The present TCR beta chain was sequenced within a study of T cells after yellow fever vaccination. Background on the study: Those fractions that held only low numbers of cells were prepared using the SMART-Seq v4 Ultra Low Input RNA kit. Findings and limits, study-wide: In post-booster samples, most primary-vaccination clones reappeared (just under 97% CD4, approximately 91% CD8). The study noted that FACS-sorted repertoires could contain abundant clonotypes contaminating from the bulk population.

Each CDR3 protein gets one entry after TCRdb re-called the 5' RACE reads with MiXCR. In the table there are 200,000 to 300,000 distinct CDR3 sequences, 6.5% to 7.5% of which are singletons. Germline V gives CDR1 SGHVS, CDR2 FNYEAQ. V trimming: 5 bases; J trimming: 4 bases; junction bases outside the gene matches: 8. The CDR3 runs 15 residues. This clonotype has ten or more counts. Its antigen is still unknown. This clonotype was obtained from a man aged 30-40 years who received the YFV17D yellow fever vaccine. J is TRBJ1-1 and V is TRBV7-6, with 9 nucleotides matching TRBD1. This specimen was CD4+ T cells sorted from PBMCs, taken on the day of the yellow fever booster vaccination. The CDR3 sequence is CASSPGQGLGTEAFF. CDR3 bases: TGTGCCAGCAGCCCGGGACAGGGATTAGGCACTGAAGCTTTCTTT.